The sample holds a few counts of the clone carrying this TCR beta chain. Germline V gene sequence: CDR1 MGHRA, CDR2 YSYEKL. V gave up 5 bases and J gave up 4 bases, with 14 bases separating them. There are 15 residues in the CDR3. Sample-barcoded 5' priming and a J-beta primer mix drove a second PCR of about 6 to 12 cycles. TCRdb reanalysed the 5' RACE reads using MiXCR and keeps one entry per CDR3 protein. The table records about 1,400,000 distinct CDR3 sequences, approximately 59% of them present only once. These data are taken from a study of blood T cells in healthy people across ages. Input material: blood. The chain links TRBV4-1 to TRBJ1-4; no firm D call. The receptor was derived from a man younger than 35 in good health. CDR3 DNA: TGCGCCAGCAGCGTTAGAGGGTTGGGTAATGAAAAACTGTTTTTT. It yields the protein CASSVRGLGNEKLFF.